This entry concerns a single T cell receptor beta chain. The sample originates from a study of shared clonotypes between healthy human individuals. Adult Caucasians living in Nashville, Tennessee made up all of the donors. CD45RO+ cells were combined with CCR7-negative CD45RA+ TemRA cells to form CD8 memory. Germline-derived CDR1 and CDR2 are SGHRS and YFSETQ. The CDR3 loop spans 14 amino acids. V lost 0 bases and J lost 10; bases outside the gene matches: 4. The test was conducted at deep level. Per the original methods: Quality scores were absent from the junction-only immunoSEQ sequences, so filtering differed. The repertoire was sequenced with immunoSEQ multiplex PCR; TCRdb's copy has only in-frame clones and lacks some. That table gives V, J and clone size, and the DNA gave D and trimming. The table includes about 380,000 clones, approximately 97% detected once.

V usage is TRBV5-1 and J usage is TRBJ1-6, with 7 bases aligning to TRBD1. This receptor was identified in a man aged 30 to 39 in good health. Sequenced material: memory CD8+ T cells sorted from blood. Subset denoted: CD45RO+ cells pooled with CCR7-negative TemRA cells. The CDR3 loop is CASSLGQGGSPLHF. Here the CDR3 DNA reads TGCGCCAGCAGCTTGGGACAGGGAGGGTCACCCCTCCACTTT.